This T cell receptor beta chain derives from a study of PD-1 blockade in classical Hodgkin lymphoma. CDR1 MNHEY and CDR2 SMNVEV come from the germline V gene (reference sequence). The CDR3 loop spans 13 amino acids. V dropped 4 bases and J dropped 4 bases, with 5 bases sitting between them. The protocol was immunoSEQ multiplex PCR, while the TCRdb copy is restricted to in-frame clones and leaves out a portion. The sample contains some 17,000 clones, around 76% of which appear only once. Exposure to brentuximab vedotin varied, and each patient had relapsed following autologous stem cell transplantation.

Sequencing was performed on peripheral blood mononuclear cells (PBMCs), taken before the second cycle of nivolumab. The V gene is TRBV27, the J gene TRBJ2-6; D gene uncertain. This TCR was recovered from a human donor with classical Hodgkin lymphoma. The chain's CDR3 is CASSSNGANVLTF. CDR3 nucleotide sequence: TGTGCCAGCAGTTCGAACGGGGCCAACGTCCTGACTTTC.